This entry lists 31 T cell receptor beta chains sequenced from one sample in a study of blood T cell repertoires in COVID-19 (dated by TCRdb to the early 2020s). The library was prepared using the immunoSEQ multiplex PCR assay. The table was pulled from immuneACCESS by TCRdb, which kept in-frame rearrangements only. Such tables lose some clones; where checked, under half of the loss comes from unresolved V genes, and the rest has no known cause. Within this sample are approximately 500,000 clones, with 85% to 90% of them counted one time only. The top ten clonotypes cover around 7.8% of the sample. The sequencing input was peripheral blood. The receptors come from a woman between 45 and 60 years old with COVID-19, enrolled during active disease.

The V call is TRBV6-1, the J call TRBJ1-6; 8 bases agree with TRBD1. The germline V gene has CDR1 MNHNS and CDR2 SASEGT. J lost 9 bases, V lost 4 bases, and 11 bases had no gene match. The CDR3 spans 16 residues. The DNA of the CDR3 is TGTGCCAGCAGTGCAGACACCGGGACAGGTCGTTCACCCCTCCACTTT. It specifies CASSADTGTGRSPLHF.

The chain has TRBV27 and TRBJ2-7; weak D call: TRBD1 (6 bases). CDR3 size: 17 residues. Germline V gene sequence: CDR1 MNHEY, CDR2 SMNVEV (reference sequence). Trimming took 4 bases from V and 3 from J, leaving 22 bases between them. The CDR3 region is CASSYAGAGENIYEQYF. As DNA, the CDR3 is TGTGCCAGCAGTTACGCCGGGGCAGGGGAAAACATCTACGAGCAGTACTTC.

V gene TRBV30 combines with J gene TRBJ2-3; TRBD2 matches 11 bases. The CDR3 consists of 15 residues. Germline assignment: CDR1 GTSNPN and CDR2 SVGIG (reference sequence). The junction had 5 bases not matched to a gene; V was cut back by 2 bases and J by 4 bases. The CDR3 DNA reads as TGTGCCTGGAGTAGGGGACTAGCGGATTCAGATACGCAGTATTTT. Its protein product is CAWSRGLADSDTQYF. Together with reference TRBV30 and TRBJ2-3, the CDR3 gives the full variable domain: SQTIHQWPATLVQPVGSPLSLECTVEGTSNPNLYWYRQAAGRGLQLLFYSVGIGQISSEVPQNLSASRPQDRQFILSSKKLLLSDSGFYLCAWSRGLADSDTQYFGPGTRLTVL.

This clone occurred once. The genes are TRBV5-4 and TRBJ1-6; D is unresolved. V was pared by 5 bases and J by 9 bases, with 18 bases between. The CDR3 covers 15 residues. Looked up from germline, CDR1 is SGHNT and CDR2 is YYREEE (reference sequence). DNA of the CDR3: TGTGCCAGCAGTCAACGCGCCGGGTTGGGTTCACCCCTCCACTTT. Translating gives CASSQRAGLGSPLHF.

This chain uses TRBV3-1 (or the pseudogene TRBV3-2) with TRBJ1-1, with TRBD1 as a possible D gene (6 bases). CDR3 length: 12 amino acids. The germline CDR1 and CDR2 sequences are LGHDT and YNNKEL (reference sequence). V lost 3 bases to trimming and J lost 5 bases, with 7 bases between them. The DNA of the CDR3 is TGTGCCAGCAGCCAGCAGGGGACTGAAGCTTTCTTT. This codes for CASSQQGTEAFF.

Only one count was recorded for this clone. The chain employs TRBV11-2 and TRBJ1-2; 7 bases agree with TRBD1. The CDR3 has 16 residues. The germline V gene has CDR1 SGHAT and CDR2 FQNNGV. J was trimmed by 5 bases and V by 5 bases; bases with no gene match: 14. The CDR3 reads CASSDARDRVLYGYTF. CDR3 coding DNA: TGTGCCAGCAGCGATGCCCGGGACAGAGTATTATATGGCTACACCTTC.

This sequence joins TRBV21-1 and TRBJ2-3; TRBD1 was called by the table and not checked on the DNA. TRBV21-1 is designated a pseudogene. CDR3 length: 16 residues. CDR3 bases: TGTGCCAGCAGCAATTGCCGGACAGGGGCAGGGGATACGCAGTATTTT. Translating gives CASSNCRTGAGDTQYF.

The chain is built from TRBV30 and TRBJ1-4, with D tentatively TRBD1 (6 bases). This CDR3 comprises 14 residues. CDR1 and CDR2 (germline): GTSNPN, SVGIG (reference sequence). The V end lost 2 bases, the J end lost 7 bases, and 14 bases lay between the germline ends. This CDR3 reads CAWSSPGQVEKLFF. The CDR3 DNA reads TGTGCCTGGAGTTCCCCGGGACAAGTTGAAAAACTGTTTTTT.

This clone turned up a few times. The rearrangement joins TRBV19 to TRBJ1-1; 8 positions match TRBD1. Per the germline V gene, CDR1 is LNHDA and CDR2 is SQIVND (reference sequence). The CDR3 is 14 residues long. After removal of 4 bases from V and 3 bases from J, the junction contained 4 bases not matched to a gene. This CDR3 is CASSRQGRYTEAFF. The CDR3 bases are TGTGCCAGTAGTAGACAGGGGAGGTACACTGAAGCTTTCTTT.

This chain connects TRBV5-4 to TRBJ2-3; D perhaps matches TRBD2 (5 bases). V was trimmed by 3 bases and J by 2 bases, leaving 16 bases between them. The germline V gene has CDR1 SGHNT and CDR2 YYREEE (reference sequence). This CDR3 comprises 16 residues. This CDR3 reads CASSSARGRTTDTQYF. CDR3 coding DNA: TGTGCCAGCAGCTCAGCTCGCGGGCGGACCACAGATACGCAGTATTTT.

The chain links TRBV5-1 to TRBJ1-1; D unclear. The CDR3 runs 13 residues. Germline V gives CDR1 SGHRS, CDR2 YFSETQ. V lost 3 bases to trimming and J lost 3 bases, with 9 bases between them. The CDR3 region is CASSYKGDTEAFF. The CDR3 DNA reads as TGCGCCAGCAGCTATAAGGGAGACACTGAAGCTTTCTTT.

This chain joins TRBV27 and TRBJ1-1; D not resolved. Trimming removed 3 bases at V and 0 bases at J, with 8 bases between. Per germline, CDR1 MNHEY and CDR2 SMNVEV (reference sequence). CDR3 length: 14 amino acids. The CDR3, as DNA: TGTGCCAGCAGTTTTCAGTACATGAACACTGAAGCTTTCTTT. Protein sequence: CASSFQYMNTEAFF.

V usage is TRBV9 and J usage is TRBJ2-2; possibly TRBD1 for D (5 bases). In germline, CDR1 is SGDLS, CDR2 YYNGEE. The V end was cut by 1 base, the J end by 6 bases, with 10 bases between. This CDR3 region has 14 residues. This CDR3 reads CASSVTGQAGELFF. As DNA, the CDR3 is TGTGCCAGCAGCGTAACAGGACAAGCCGGGGAGCTGTTTTTT.

Here the CDR3 reads CASSRRQGAQQETQYF. Here the CDR3 DNA reads TGCGCCAGCAGCCGTCGACAGGGGGCGCAGCAAGAGACCCAGTACTTC. The V call is TRBV4-1, the J call TRBJ2-5; 10 bases line up with TRBD1. This CDR3 contains 16 residues. Germline loops: CDR1 MGHRA, CDR2 YSYEKL. With V trimmed by 4 bases and J by 2 bases, 7 bases remained unmatched.

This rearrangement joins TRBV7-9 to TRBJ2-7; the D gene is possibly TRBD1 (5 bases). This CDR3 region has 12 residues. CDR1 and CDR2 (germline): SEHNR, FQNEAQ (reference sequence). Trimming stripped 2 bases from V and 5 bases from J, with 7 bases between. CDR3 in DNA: TGTGCCAGCAGCTTAATGACAGACGAGCAGTACTTC. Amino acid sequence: CASSLMTDEQYF.

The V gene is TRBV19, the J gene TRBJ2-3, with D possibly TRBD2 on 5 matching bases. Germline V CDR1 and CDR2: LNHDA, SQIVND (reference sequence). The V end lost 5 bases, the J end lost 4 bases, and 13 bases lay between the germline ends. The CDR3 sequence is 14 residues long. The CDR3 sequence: CASSPAQRADTQYF. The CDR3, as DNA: TGTGCCAGTAGTCCGGCTCAGAGGGCAGATACGCAGTATTTT.

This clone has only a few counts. CDR3 sequence reads: CASSSLPNSPLHF. The DNA for the CDR3 is TGTGCCAGCAGCTCTCTCCCGAATTCACCCCTCCACTTT. The rearrangement links TRBV7-9 to TRBJ1-6, with D hard to call. Germline CDR1 SEHNR, CDR2 FQNEAQ (reference sequence). This CDR3 contains 13 residues. Between the trimmed V and J ends, which lost 4 bases and 7 bases, there was a span of 8 bases.

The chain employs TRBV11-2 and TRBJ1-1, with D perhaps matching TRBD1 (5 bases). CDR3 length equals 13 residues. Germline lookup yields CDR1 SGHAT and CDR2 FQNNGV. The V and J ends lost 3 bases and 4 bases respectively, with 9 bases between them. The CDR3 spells CASSFLGGTEAFF. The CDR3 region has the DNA TGTGCCAGCAGCTTTTTGGGGGGCACTGAAGCTTTCTTT.

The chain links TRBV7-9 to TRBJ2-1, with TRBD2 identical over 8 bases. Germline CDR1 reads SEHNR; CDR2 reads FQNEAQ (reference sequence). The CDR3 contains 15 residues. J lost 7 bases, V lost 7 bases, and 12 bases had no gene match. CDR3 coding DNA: TGTGCCAGCACCCTCTCCGGGGGGGCCTTTAATGAGCAGTTCTTC. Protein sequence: CASTLSGGAFNEQFF.

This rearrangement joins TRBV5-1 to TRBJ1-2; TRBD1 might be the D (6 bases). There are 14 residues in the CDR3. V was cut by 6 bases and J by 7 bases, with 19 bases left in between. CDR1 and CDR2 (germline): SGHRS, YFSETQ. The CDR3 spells CASNQGTSYLGYTF. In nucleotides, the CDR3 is TGCGCCAGCAATCAGGGGACCTCCTATCTTGGCTACACCTTC.

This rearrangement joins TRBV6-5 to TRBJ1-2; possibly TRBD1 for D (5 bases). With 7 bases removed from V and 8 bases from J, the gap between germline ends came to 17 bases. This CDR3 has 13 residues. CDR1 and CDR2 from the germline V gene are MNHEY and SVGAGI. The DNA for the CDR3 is TGTGCCAGCACCCCCGGGGGACCGGGGGGCTACACCTTC. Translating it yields CASTPGGPGGYTF.

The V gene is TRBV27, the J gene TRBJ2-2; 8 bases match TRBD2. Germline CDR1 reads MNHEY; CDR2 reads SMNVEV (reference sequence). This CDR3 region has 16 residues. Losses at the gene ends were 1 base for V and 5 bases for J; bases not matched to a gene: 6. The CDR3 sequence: CASSLLGGGLTGELFF. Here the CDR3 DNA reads TGTGCCAGCAGTTTATTGGGCGGGGGGCTTACCGGGGAGCTGTTTTTT.

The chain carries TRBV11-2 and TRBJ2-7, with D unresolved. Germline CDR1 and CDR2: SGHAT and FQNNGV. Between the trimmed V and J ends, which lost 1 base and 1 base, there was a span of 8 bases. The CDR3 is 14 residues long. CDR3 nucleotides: TGTGCCAGCAGCTTAGTGGAGCCGTCCTACGAGCAGTACTTC. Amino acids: CASSLVEPSYEQYF.

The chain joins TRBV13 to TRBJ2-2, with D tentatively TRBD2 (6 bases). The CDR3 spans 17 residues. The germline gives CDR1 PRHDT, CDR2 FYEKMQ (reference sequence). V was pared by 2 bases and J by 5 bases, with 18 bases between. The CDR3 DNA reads TGTGCCAGCAGCTTACCAACCTGGAGGGGAATGACCGGGGAGCTGTTTTTT. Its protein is CASSLPTWRGMTGELFF.

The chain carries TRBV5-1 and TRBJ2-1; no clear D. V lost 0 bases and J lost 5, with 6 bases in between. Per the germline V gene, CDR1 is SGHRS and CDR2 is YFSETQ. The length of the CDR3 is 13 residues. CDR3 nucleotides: TGCGCCAGCAGCTTGGACAGTAACAATGAGCAGTTCTTC. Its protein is CASSLDSNNEQFF.

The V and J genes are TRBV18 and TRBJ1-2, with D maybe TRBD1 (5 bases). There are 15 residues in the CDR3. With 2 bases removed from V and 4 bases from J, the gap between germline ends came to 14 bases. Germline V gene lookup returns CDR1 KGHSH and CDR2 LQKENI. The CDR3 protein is CASSPRRGLGYGYTF. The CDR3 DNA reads TGTGCCAGCTCACCAAGGAGGGGATTAGGCTATGGCTACACCTTC.

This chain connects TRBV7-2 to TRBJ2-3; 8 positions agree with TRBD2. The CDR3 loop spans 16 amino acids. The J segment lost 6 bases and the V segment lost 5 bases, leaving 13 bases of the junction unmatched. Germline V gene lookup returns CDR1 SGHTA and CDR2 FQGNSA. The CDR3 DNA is TGTGCCAGCAGCCCGCGGGGGGATATACAATTGGATACGCAGTATTTT. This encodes CASSPRGDIQLDTQYF. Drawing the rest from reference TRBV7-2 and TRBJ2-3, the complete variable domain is GAGVSQSPSNKVTEKGKDVELRCDPISGHTALYWYRQSLGQGLEFLIYFQGNSAPDKSGLPSDRFSAERTGGSVSTLTIQRTQQEDSAVYLCASSPRGDIQLDTQYFGPGTRLTVL.

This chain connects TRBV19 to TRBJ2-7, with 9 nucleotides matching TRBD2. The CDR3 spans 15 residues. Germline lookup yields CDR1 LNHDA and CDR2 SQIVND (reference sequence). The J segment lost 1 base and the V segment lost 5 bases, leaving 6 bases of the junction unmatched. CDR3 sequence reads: CASSDAGGSSYEQYF. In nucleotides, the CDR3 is TGTGCCAGTAGTGATGCGGGGGGGTCTTCCTACGAGCAGTACTTC.

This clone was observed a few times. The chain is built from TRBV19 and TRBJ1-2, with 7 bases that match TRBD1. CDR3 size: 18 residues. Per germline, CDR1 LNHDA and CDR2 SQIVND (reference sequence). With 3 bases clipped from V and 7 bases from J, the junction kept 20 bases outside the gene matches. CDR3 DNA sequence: TGTGCCAGTAGTATTCTCCCGGGGCACGTTGCAGGACAGGCTGGCTACACCTTC. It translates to CASSILPGHVAGQAGYTF.

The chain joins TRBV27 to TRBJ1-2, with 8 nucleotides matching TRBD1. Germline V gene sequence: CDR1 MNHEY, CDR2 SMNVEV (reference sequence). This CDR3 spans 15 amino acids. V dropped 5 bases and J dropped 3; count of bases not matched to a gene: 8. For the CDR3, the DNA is TGTGCCAGCAGTACCGCAGGGGGCAGGTACTATGGCTACACCTTC. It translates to CASSTAGGRYYGYTF.

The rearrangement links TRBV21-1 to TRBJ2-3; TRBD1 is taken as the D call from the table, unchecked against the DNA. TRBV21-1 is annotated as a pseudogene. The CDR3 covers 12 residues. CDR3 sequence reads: CASDRSTDTQYF. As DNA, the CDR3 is TGTGCCAGTGACAGAAGCACAGATACGCAGTATTTT.